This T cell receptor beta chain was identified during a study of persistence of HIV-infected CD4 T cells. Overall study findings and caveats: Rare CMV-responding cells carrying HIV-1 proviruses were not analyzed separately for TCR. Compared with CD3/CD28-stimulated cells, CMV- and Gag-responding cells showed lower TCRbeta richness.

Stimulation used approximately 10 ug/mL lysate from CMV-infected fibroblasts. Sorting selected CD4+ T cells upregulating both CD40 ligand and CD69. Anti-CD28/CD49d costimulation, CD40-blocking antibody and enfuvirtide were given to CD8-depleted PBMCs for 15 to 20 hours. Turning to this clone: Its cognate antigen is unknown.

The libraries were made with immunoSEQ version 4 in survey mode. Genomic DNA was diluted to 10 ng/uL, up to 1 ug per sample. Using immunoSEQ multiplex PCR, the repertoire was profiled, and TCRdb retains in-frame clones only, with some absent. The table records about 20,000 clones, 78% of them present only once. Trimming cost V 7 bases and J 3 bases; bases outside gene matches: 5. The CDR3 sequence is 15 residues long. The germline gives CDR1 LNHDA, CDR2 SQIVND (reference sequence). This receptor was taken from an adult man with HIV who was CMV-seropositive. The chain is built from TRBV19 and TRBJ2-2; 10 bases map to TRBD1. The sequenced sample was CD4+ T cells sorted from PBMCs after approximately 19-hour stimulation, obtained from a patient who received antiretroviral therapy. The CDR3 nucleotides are TGTGCCAGTAAGGGGACAGGGGAGTACACCGGGGAGCTGTTTTTT. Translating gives CASKGTGEYTGELFF.